This T cell receptor beta chain is from a study of cytomegalovirus exposure and HLA in healthy donors. The CDR3 is 13 residues long. With 5 bases clipped from V and 3 bases from J, the junction kept 4 bases outside the gene matches. Germline CDR1 SGHNT, CDR2 YENEEA. Note on this clone: Its matching antigen is unknown.

Study outcomes and limitations: HLA allele associations emerged for under 20,000 TCR beta sequences in a later analysis, at 0.05 false discovery rate. Researchers reportedly found TCR beta sequences accurately predicted most subjects' HLA-A and HLA-B alleles. In a later analysis, an Asian-associated ancestry cluster reportedly showed fewer N-insertions than the approximately 670-donor mean.

The PCR made use of 60 Vbeta and 13 Jbeta primers. Sequencing used immunoSEQ multiplex PCR; TCRdb keeps in-frame clones, though not all of them. This table has 70,000 to 90,000 clones, around 84% appearing once. This sequence joins TRBV11-3 and TRBJ2-7; 7 bases align to TRBD1. This clonotype was obtained from an older man in good health and CMV-seropositive. The sequencing input was PBMCs. The CDR3 nucleotides are TGTGCCAGCAGCAAGACAGGGTTCTACGAGCAGTACTTC. It specifies CASSKTGFYEQYF.